These T cell receptor beta chains were read from a single sample in a study of T cell responses to AZD1222 COVID-19 vaccine. Clones were read by immunoSEQ multiplex PCR, and TCRdb kept only the in-frame ones, dropping some. The profile covers nearly 95,000 clones, with 90% appearing a single time and about 8.4% taken by the ten largest. The sequences come from peripheral blood, collected on day 0 of AZD1222 vaccination. The receptors stem from an adult in good health. Both conserved end residues are part of each CDR3. The D gene is left open where the match is weak. Not every row has a clone size; where given, it reads once, few, many or a size class.

V gene,D gene,J gene,clone size,CDR3 DNA,CDR3 protein
TRBV6-2/TRBV6-3,NA,TRBJ1-4,NA,TGTGCCAGCAGCCTCGCAGGGCTTAATGAAAAACTGTTTTTT,CASSLAGLNEKLFF
TRBV4-1,NA,TRBJ2-3,NA,TGCGCCAGCAGCCCGCGGACTATCTTGGGCACAGATACGCAGTATTTT,CASSPRTILGTDTQYF
TRBV6-5,NA,TRBJ2-5,NA,TGTGCCACCCCTACCCGGGACACCGAAAAAGAGACCCAGTACTTC,CATPTRDTEKETQYF
TRBV6-5,TRBD2,TRBJ2-5,NA,TGTGCCAGCACCCAACTAGCGGGGGGTCCCGAGACCCAGTACTTC,CASTQLAGGPETQYF
TRBV24-1,TRBD1,TRBJ1-4,NA,TGTGCCACCAGTGCCGGACAGGGGAGGGGCGAAAAACTGTTTTTT,CATSAGQGRGEKLFF
TRBV11-2,TRBD2,TRBJ2-7,NA,TGTGCCAGCAGCTTAGTGGTGGGGGGGTACGAGCAGTACTTC,CASSLVVGGYEQYF
TRBV27,TRBD1,TRBJ1-1,NA,TGTGCCAGCGGCCAACAGGGGCCCTTGACTGAAGCTTTCTTT,CASGQQGPLTEAFF
TRBV10-3,TRBD1,TRBJ2-7,NA,TGTGCCACAAACGTTGGACAGGGAGCCTACGAGCAGTACTTC,CATNVGQGAYEQYF
TRBV27,NA,TRBJ2-6,NA,TGTGCCAGCAGGGAAGAGGGGGCTGGGGCCAACGTCCTGACTTTC,CASREEGAGANVLTF
TRBV7-3,TRBD2,TRBJ2-1,NA,TGTGCCAGCAGCTCCCAACCGGTAGCGGGGGATTGGCAGTTCTTC,CASSSQPVAGDWQFF
TRBV29-1,TRBD2,TRBJ2-7,once,TGCAGCGTTGAAGGGACTAGCGGGGCAGACGAGCAGTACTTC,CSVEGTSGADEQYF
TRBV9,NA,TRBJ2-4,NA,TGTGCCAGCAGCCCGGGGACAAGGGGCATTCAGTACTTC,CASSPGTRGIQYF
TRBV10-2,TRBD2,TRBJ2-3,once,TGCGCCAGCAGTGAGTCAGGGCGGGAGGATACGCAGTATTTT,CASSESGREDTQYF
TRBV7-9,TRBD1,TRBJ1-4,once,TGTGCCAGCAGCTTAGGACAGGGACAGGGCACTAATGAAAAACTGTTTTTT,CASSLGQGQGTNEKLFF
TRBV18,NA,TRBJ1-6,NA,TGTGCCAGCTCACCAGACAGGAACTATAATTCACCCCTCCACTTT,CASSPDRNYNSPLHF
TRBV27,NA,TRBJ1-5,few,TGTGCCAGCAGTTTAGTGGGGGGTCAGCCCCAGCATTTT,CASSLVGGQPQHF